This TCR beta chain was recorded in a study of T-cell reconstitution after alpha-beta-depleted transplantation in children. Overall study findings and caveats: Day-60 TCRbeta diversity that was high in some patients was derived from surviving recipient T cells and thymic progenitors. In patients about two months after transplant, alpha-beta T cells reportedly arose from several hundred expanded graft clones. Once a year had passed after transplant, T-cell counts and diversity came mostly from newly produced T cells.

This clonotype was seen many times. The antigen is undetermined. Library preparation (for TCRbeta) was performed with unique molecular identifiers. TCRdb recomputed calls from the PCR reads with MiXCR, one row per CDR3 protein. The top ten hold almost 6.5% of the sample, which has roughly 250,000 distinct CDR3 sequences, less than 9% seen once. The ends lost 4 bases at V and 0 bases at J; junction bases unmatched: 9. The CDR3 runs 17 residues. Germline loops: CDR1 LGHDT, CDR2 YNNKEL (reference sequence). Sequencing used PBMCs, mostly from graft donor cells, obtained 180 days after TCRalphabeta/CD19-depleted stem cell transplant. The chain employs TRBV3-1 and TRBJ2-3; 8 positions agree with TRBD2. The clonotype comes from a male patient under 18 who had a stem cell transplant for acute lymphoblastic leukemia, so the T cells may come from the graft donor. CDR3 in DNA: TGTGCCAGCAGCCCGCGAAGCGGGGGCTCTAGCACAGATACGCAGTATTTT. It is translated as CASSPRSGGSSTDTQYF.